The rows below give T cell receptor beta chains drawn from one sample of a study of somatic mutations in cytotoxic T cells in rheumatoid arthritis. Profiling relied on immunoSEQ multiplex PCR, and the TCRdb table lists in-frame clones only, not all of them. Of under 25,000 clones in the sample, roughly nine tenths were seen once. Sequenced material: CD8+ T cells sorted from blood. The source of these receptors is a man aged 35 to 55 in good health. Each CDR3 is given with its conserved first and last residue. A D gene is named only where the DNA matches it firmly. Not all rows give a size; the values are once, few, many and, for expanded clones, a class.

v_gene,j_gene,d_gene,abundance,CDR3nt,CDR3aa
TRBV7-2,TRBJ2-7,TRBD2,-,TGTGCCAGCAGCTTAGGTGGGACTAGCGGGAGCTACGCCGAGCAGTACTTC,CASSLGGTSGSYAEQYF
TRBV27,TRBJ2-7,-,-,TGTGCCACAGGCCAATTCTCCTACGAGCAGTACTTC,CATGQFSYEQYF
TRBV7-9,TRBJ2-1,TRBD2,-,TGTGCCAGCAGCTCTAGCGGGAGGGCGGGAGAGCAGTTCTTC,CASSSSGRAGEQFF
TRBV14,TRBJ2-7,-,-,TGTGCCAGCAGCCAAGGCCCGGGCCTTCCCTACGAGCAGTACTTC,CASSQGPGLPYEQYF
TRBV27,TRBJ2-7,TRBD1,once,TGTGCCAGCAGTTTGTTGGACAGGGAATACGAGCAGTACTTC,CASSLLDREYEQYF
TRBV6-5,TRBJ2-1,TRBD2,-,TGTGCTACGAGTAAGAGCGGGAGGCTGAATGAGCAGTTCTTC,CATSKSGRLNEQFF
TRBV27,TRBJ2-1,-,-,TGTGCCAGCAGTTCAACACCGGGATTCTACAATGAGCAGTTCTTC,CASSSTPGFYNEQFF
TRBV27,TRBJ2-7,TRBD2,-,TGTGCCAGCAGTTTATCGGGACTAGCGAGAAGCTCCTACGAGCAGTACTTC,CASSLSGLARSSYEQYF
TRBV9,TRBJ1-2,-,-,TGTGCCAGCAGCGTCGGGGGACTCTATGGCTACACCTTC,CASSVGGLYGYTF
TRBV19,TRBJ2-1,-,once,TGTGCCAGTAGACAGGGAGGTTCCTACAATGAGCAGTTCTTC,CASRQGGSYNEQFF
TRBV5-6,TRBJ2-7,-,-,TGTGCCAGCAGCTTGGCGGGCAGCTCCTACGAGCAGTACTTC,CASSLAGSSYEQYF
TRBV9,TRBJ2-4,-,-,TGTGCCAGCAGCTCAGGGGGGGGACTAGCCAAAAACATTCAGTACTTC,CASSSGGGLAKNIQYF
TRBV5-5,TRBJ1-2,-,once,TGTGCCAGCAGCCTATCACAGAACTATGGCTACACCTTC,CASSLSQNYGYTF
TRBV7-9,TRBJ1-2,-,-,TGTGCCAGCAGCTTAGCGGCGGACTACACCTTC,CASSLAADYTF
TRBV4-3,TRBJ2-1,TRBD2,-,TGCGCCAGCAGCCAGACTAGCGGGAGGAAAAATGAGCAGTTCTTC,CASSQTSGRKNEQFF
TRBV28,TRBJ2-7,-,-,TGTGCCTGCCCCTCGAGAACCAAGGGGACTCCCTACGAGCAGTACTTC,CACPSRTKGTPYEQYF
TRBV30,TRBJ1-4,-,once,TGTGCCTGGAGTTATGGGCAGAATAATGAAAAACTGTTTTTT,CAWSYGQNNEKLFF
TRBV27,TRBJ2-1,TRBD2,-,TGTGCCAGCAGTTTTTTGGCGGGAGGTGCGTATGAGCAGTTCTTC,CASSFLAGGAYEQFF
TRBV28,TRBJ2-7,-,-,TGTGCCAGCAGCCATGCCAGGGATTACGAGCAGTACTTC,CASSHARDYEQYF
TRBV6-6,TRBJ2-3,TRBD2,-,TGTGCCAGCAGTTATTTTCGGGAGGGTTCAGATACGCAGTATTTT,CASSYFREGSDTQYF
TRBV28,TRBJ1-2,-,-,TGTGCCAGCAGTTTGGCGGGACTCTCCCCCAACTATGGCTACACCTTC,CASSLAGLSPNYGYTF
TRBV6-5,TRBJ1-4,TRBD1,-,TGTGCCAGCAGTGGACAGGGGGCTCGCGAAAAACTGTTTTTT,CASSGQGAREKLFF
TRBV14,TRBJ1-1,-,-,TGTGCCAGCAGCCAAGATTTTTCACGCTTACCTTTTACACCGAACACTGAAGCTTTCTTT,CASSQDFSRLPFTPNTEAFF
TRBV19,TRBJ1-2,TRBD1,-,TGTGCCAGTAGGGTGGGTACAGGGGCCTATGGCTACACCTTC,CASRVGTGAYGYTF
TRBV4-3,TRBJ2-3,TRBD2,-,TGCGCCAGCAGCCAAGATATAGGACTAGTAACAGATACGCAGTATTTT,CASSQDIGLVTDTQYF
TRBV19,TRBJ2-1,-,-,TGTGCCAGTAGTATTTCCCCTCGTGTTGAGCAGTTCTTC,CASSISPRVEQFF